Below, 3 T cell receptor beta chains from the same sample are listed, as sequenced in a study of glioma-infiltrating T cells after dendritic cell vaccination. Assay used: immunoSEQ multiplex PCR; TCRdb lists only in-frame clones, some missing. The data hold roughly 88,000 clones, with approximately 75% observed a single time. The time point was: after dendritic cell vaccination, including at tumor progression/relapse. The source was blood, collected after dendritic cell vaccination. The receptors derive from a human donor with glioblastoma.

The rearrangement uses TRBV7-8 and TRBJ2-7, with 8 bases identical to TRBD1. The germline V gene has CDR1 SGHVS and CDR2 FQNEAQ. The CDR3 sequence is 14 residues long. The junction had 2 bases not matched to a gene; V was cut back by 1 base and J by 3 bases. The DNA for the CDR3 is TGTGCCAGCAGCTTAGGGACAGGGTACTACGAGCAGTACTTC. Translation: CASSLGTGYYEQYF.

V gene TRBV7-8 combines with J gene TRBJ2-1; tentative D call: TRBD2 (6 bases). V was pared by 1 base and J by 4 bases, with 11 bases between. Per the germline V gene, CDR1 is SGHVS and CDR2 is FQNEAQ. The CDR3 is 15 residues long. CDR3 DNA sequence: TGTGCCAGCAGCTTAGAGGAGGGACTGTACAATGAGCAGTTCTTC. It codes for CASSLEEGLYNEQFF.

This sequence joins TRBV4-1 and TRBJ1-1; 7 bases map to TRBD1. Per germline, CDR1 MGHRA and CDR2 YSYEKL. The CDR3 runs to 15 residues. The V and J ends lost 2 bases and 1 base, in that order; junction bases with no gene match: 4. CDR3 coding DNA: TGCGCCAGCAGCCAATCGACAGGGCCGAACACTGAAGCTTTCTTT. This encodes CASSQSTGPNTEAFF.